This T cell receptor beta chain appears in the sequencing data of a study of cytomegalovirus exposure and HLA in healthy donors. V lost 4 bases to trimming and J lost 8 bases; unmatched junction nucleotides: 8. The CDR3 is 14 residues long. Germline-derived CDR1 and CDR2 are SGHRS and YFSETQ. PCR amplification relied on 60 Vbeta primers (plus 13 Jbeta primers). TCRdb keeps only in-frame clones here, not all; method: immunoSEQ multiplex PCR. The sample has 150,000 to 200,000 clones, roughly 79% seen once. The J gene is TRBJ2-4, the V gene TRBV5-1; 8 nucleotides match TRBD1. The sample taken for sequencing was PBMCs. This clonotype was sampled from a woman aged 30 to 39 in good health and CMV-seropositive. CDR3 sequence: CASSLGQGVDIQYF. CDR3 DNA: TGCGCCAGCAGCCTAGGACAGGGTGTGGACATTCAGTACTTC.